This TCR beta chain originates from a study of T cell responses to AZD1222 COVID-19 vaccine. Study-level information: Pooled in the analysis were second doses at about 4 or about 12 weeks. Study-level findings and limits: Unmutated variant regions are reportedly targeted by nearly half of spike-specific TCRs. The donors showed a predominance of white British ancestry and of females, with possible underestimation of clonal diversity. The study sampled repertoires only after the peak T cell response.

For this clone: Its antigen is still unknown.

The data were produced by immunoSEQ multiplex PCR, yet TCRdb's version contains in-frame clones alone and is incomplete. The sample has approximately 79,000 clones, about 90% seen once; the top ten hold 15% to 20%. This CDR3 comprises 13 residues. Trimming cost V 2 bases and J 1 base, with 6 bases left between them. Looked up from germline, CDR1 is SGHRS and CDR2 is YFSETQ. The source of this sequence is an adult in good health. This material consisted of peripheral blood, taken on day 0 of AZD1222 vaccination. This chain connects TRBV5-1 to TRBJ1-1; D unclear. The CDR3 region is CASSFVGNTEAFF. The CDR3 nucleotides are TGCGCCAGCAGCTTCGTGGGGAACACTGAAGCTTTCTTT.